This entry lists 3 T cell receptor beta chains sequenced from one sample in a study of Graves' ophthalmopathy and Graves' hyperthyroidism. Beta-chain TCR CDR3 regions were amplified from RNA transcripts. First-round RT-PCR relied on HTBI primers, and a second-round multiplex PCR came next. TCRdb called the multiplex PCR reads again in MiXCR, with one record for every CDR3 protein. The sample yields approximately 540,000 distinct CDR3 sequences, just under 40% seen once. The sample taken for sequencing was peripheral blood or thyroid tissue (not recorded which). The receptors originated from an adult man with Graves' hyperthyroidism.

This chain links TRBV12-3 or TRBV12-4 with TRBJ2-5; 9 bases map to TRBD1. V lost 8 bases, J lost 11 bases, and 15 bases stayed unmatched. The CDR3 totals 14 residues. The CDR3, as DNA: TGTGCCAGCCTTGACAGGGGGACGGTAGATACGCAGTACTTC. It is translated as CASLDRGTVDTQYF.

This clonotype was seen ten or more times. The J gene is TRBJ2-7, the V gene TRBV6-5, with a weak D call TRBD1 (5 bases). Per germline, CDR1 MNHEY and CDR2 SVGAGI. This CDR3 comprises 15 residues. V lost 2 bases, J lost 4 bases, and 15 bases lay in between. The CDR3 region has the DNA TGTGCCAGCAGTTACGGTTATGGGGCGTTATACGAGCAGTACTTC. It yields the protein CASSYGYGALYEQYF.

The V and J genes are TRBV24-1 and TRBJ1-2, with TRBD1 identical over 10 bases. Unmatched junction bases numbered 3, after V lost 4 bases and J lost 5 bases. CDR1 KGHDR and CDR2 SFDVKD come from the germline V gene. The CDR3 extends over 14 amino acids. The CDR3 DNA follows: TGTGCCACCAGTGACCCGGGACAGGGGTATGGCTACACCTTC. It specifies CATSDPGQGYGYTF.